Presented here are 23 T cell receptor beta chains from one specimen sequenced in a study of control samples from healthy donors and cancer patients (dated by TCRdb to about 2020). The method was the immunoSEQ multiplex PCR assay. TCRdb mirrors the immuneACCESS table, restricted to in-frame sequences. Some clones are absent from its copies; in checked studies, under half trace to an unresolved V gene, and the reason for the others is unknown. This sample gives under 85,000 clones in total; 94% of them show up just once. Of the sample, 6.2% is held by the ten largest clones. The sequencing sample was made of blood. The receptors were sampled from a woman between 40 and 55 years old in good health.

The V gene is TRBV12-3 or TRBV12-4, the J gene TRBJ1-1; TRBD1 might be the D (5 bases). This CDR3 has 11 amino acids. Trimming pared 8 bases from V and 11 bases from J, leaving 15 bases between. The CDR3 reads CASRPRGVAFF. The CDR3 nucleotides read TGTGCCAGCCGCCCACGGGGGGTGGCTTTCTTT.

The V call is TRBV7-9, the J call TRBJ1-1, with D possibly being TRBD1 (5 bases). V was clipped by 8 bases and J by 2 bases, with 12 bases between them. This CDR3 has 13 residues. Germline lookup yields CDR1 SEHNR and CDR2 FQNEAQ (reference sequence). CDR3 sequence: CASLGHPNTEAFF. CDR3 sequence (DNA): TGTGCCAGCCTGGGGCACCCAAACACTGAAGCTTTCTTT.

In DNA form, the CDR3 reads TGCGCCAGCAGTGACATTACTCCGGGACAGGGAAAAGACTTCGACTCCTACGAGCAGTACTTC. This translates into CASSDITPGQGKDFDSYEQYF. The genes are TRBV10-1 and TRBJ2-7; 9 bases are shared with TRBD1. The CDR3 totals 21 residues. After removal of 3 bases from V and 0 bases from J, the junction contained 21 bases not matched to a gene. Germline values: CDR1 WNHNN, CDR2 SYGVQD (reference sequence).

V usage is TRBV10-2 and J usage is TRBJ2-5; no clear D gene. Germline V lookup: CDR1 WSHSY, CDR2 SAAADI. V shed 9 bases and J shed 3 bases, with 11 bases lying between them. The CDR3 contains 12 residues. CDR3 bases: TGCGCCAGTGCCGGGTGGGAAGAGACCCAGTACTTC. Amino acids: CASAGWEETQYF.

The V call is TRBV29-1, the J call TRBJ1-2; 8 nucleotides match TRBD1. With 6 bases clipped from V and 6 bases from J, the junction kept 6 bases outside the gene matches. The germline gives CDR1 SQVTM, CDR2 ANQGSEA. The CDR3 contains 12 residues. The DNA of the CDR3 is TGCAGCGTCGGACAGGACAGGGATGGCTACACCTTC. Translated, it gives CSVGQDRDGYTF.

The rearrangement links TRBV5-1 to TRBJ2-1, with TRBD2 identical over 9 bases. This CDR3 region has 16 residues. CDR1 and CDR2 from the germline V gene are SGHRS and YFSETQ. V lost 0 bases, J lost 4 bases, and 5 bases stayed unmatched. In nucleotides, the CDR3 is TGCGCCAGCAGCTTGGATACGGCGGGAGGGTACAATGAGCAGTTCTTC. This sequence encodes CASSLDTAGGYNEQFF.

The genes are TRBV10-3 and TRBJ2-5; D is unclear. The germline gives CDR1 ENHRY, CDR2 SYGVKD. V gave up 5 bases and J gave up 4 bases, with 11 bases separating them. The CDR3 extends over 13 amino acids. The DNA for the CDR3 is TGTGCCATCAGTACACTGGTGGGAGAGACCCAGTACTTC. Its protein product is CAISTLVGETQYF.

The rearrangement joins TRBV12-3 or TRBV12-4 to TRBJ1-1; D not certain. This CDR3 region has 13 residues. V lost 7 bases to trimming and J lost 1 base, with 10 bases between them. The chain's CDR3 is CASNVETNTEAFF. The CDR3 coding sequence is TGTGCCAGCAATGTCGAAACGAACACTGAAGCTTTCTTT.

The rearrangement uses TRBV15 and TRBJ2-5, with D uncertain. The ends were cut back, 0 bases at V and 4 bases at J, with 6 bases in the middle. The CDR3 totals 13 residues. The V gene's germline CDR1 is LNHNV and CDR2 YYDKDF (reference sequence). CDR3 bases: TGTGCCACCAGCAGAGATCGCGCAGAGACCCAGTACTTC. It translates to CATSRDRAETQYF. The full variable domain, completed using reference TRBV15 and TRBJ2-5, is DAMVIQNPRYQVTQFGKPVTLSCSQTLNHNVMYWYQQKSSQAPKLLFHYYDKDFNNEADTPDNFQSRRPNTSFCFLDIRSPGLGDTAMYLCATSRDRAETQYFGPGTRLLVL.

The rearrangement joins TRBV5-1 to TRBJ2-5; TRBD2 agrees at 10 bases. The germline V gene has CDR1 SGHRS and CDR2 YFSETQ. The CDR3 has 15 amino acids. J lost 8 bases, V lost 4 bases, and 11 bases had no gene match. For the CDR3, the DNA is TGCGCCAGCAGCCGTCACGGGCTAGCGGGGGAAACCCAGTACTTC. This encodes CASSRHGLAGETQYF.

J is TRBJ1-5 and V is TRBV19; D remains unclear. CDR3 size: 13 residues. In germline, CDR1 is LNHDA, CDR2 SQIVND (reference sequence). Trimming stripped 5 bases from V and 3 bases from J, with 8 bases between. The CDR3 protein is CASSPAYNQPQHF. In DNA form, the CDR3 reads TGTGCCAGTAGTCCGGCCTACAATCAGCCCCAGCATTTT.

The chain links TRBV20-1 to TRBJ1-2; the D gene is possibly TRBD1 (5 bases). Trimming took off 3 bases at V and 4 bases at J, with 6 bases between the two ends. CDR3 length: 11 residues. Germline CDR1 is DFQATT and CDR2 is SNEGSKA (reference sequence). The CDR3 is CSARDTYGYTF. CDR3 coding DNA: TGCAGTGCTAGGGACACCTATGGCTACACCTTC.

This chain uses TRBV28 with TRBJ2-7; D is ambiguous. The V end lost 2 bases, the J end lost 2 bases, and 7 bases lay between the germline ends. Germline lookup yields CDR1 MDHEN and CDR2 SYDVKM. CDR3 size: 13 residues. CDR3 sequence: CASSLVPTYEQYF. The CDR3 DNA is TGTGCCAGCAGTTTAGTGCCTACCTACGAGCAGTACTTC.

This clone was detected once. The chain combines TRBV6-5 with TRBJ2-7; TRBD1 aligns across 7 bases. The CDR3 has 15 amino acids. V lost 6 bases to trimming and J lost 2 bases; unmatched junction nucleotides: 10. The germline gives CDR1 MNHEY, CDR2 SVGAGI. The CDR3 spells CASRKTGTAAYEQYF. Written as DNA, the CDR3 is TGTGCCAGCAGGAAAACCGGGACAGCAGCCTACGAGCAGTACTTC.

V usage is TRBV3-1 (or the pseudogene TRBV3-2) and J usage is TRBJ2-4; TRBD2 might be the D (6 bases). This CDR3 has 16 amino acids. Germline CDR1 is LGHDT and CDR2 is YNNKEL (reference sequence). Trimming took off 4 bases at V and 0 bases at J, with 13 bases between the two ends. DNA of the CDR3: TGTGCCAGCAGCCCCCCGCGCGGGATAGCCAAAAACATTCAGTACTTC. Encoded protein: CASSPPRGIAKNIQYF.

The genes are TRBV24-1 and TRBJ2-1; 15 nucleotides line up with TRBD2. This CDR3 region has 17 residues. Unmatched junction bases numbered 5, after V lost 2 bases and J lost 7 bases. The germline CDR1 and CDR2 sequences are KGHDR and SFDVKD. The CDR3 reads CATSDSGTSGGRNEQFF. The CDR3 DNA reads as TGTGCCACCAGTGATTCAGGGACTAGCGGGGGGCGGAATGAGCAGTTCTTC.

This clone was found once. V is TRBV27 and J is TRBJ2-1; 12 positions match TRBD2. Germline loops: CDR1 MNHEY, CDR2 SMNVEV (reference sequence). Losses at the gene ends were 6 bases for V and 9 bases for J; bases not matched to a gene: 9. This CDR3 is built from 15 residues. Here the CDR3 DNA reads TGTGCCAGCAGCCCTCTAGCGGGAGGGCCGGGTGAGCAGTTCTTC. This gives the protein CASSPLAGGPGEQFF.

CDR3: CASSYALRGRSTEAFF. The CDR3 region has the DNA TGTGCCAGCAGTTACGCCCTCCGGGGAAGGAGCACTGAAGCTTTCTTT. The chain carries TRBV6-2 or TRBV6-3 and TRBJ1-1; unclear D gene. The CDR3 has 16 residues. V lost 2 bases and J lost 4, with 17 bases in between. Per germline, CDR1 MNHEY and CDR2 SVGEGT.

CDR3 nucleotides: TGCGCCAGCAGAGGCCCAGGGGCGCTTACCGGGGAGCTGTTTTTT. It is translated as CASRGPGALTGELFF. This chain joins TRBV5-1 and TRBJ2-2; maybe TRBD1 (6 bases). This CDR3 has 15 residues. The V end lost 5 bases, the J end lost 5 bases, and 16 bases lay between the germline ends. Germline V gene data show CDR1 as SGHRS and CDR2 as YFSETQ.

In this sample, this clone turned up a few times. The chain employs TRBV19 and TRBJ1-2; D gene ambiguous. Trimming cost V 6 bases and J 7 bases, with 12 bases left between them. Germline lookup yields CDR1 LNHDA and CDR2 SQIVND (reference sequence). The CDR3 runs 12 residues. The CDR3 region is CASRNERGGYTF. The CDR3 coding sequence is TGTGCCAGTAGGAACGAGAGAGGTGGCTACACCTTC.

The V and J genes are TRBV5-1 and TRBJ1-2; 8 nucleotides match TRBD1. The CDR3 has 17 amino acids. The J segment lost 2 bases and the V segment lost 2 bases, leaving 11 bases of the junction unmatched. CDR1 is SGHRS and CDR2 is YFSETQ in the germline V gene. CDR3 sequence (DNA): TGCGCCAGCAGCTTATTGGGCGGACAGGGAACCAACTATGGCTACACCTTC. This sequence encodes CASSLLGGQGTNYGYTF.

This clone has only one observation. This chain connects TRBV18 to TRBJ2-5; a possible D gene is TRBD2 (6 bases). This CDR3 region has 13 residues. Germline loops: CDR1 KGHSH, CDR2 LQKENI. Trimming pared 3 bases from V and 2 bases from J, leaving 7 bases between. The CDR3 DNA reads as TGTGCCAGCTCACCGGAGGGGCAAGAGACCCAGTACTTC. The encoded protein is CASSPEGQETQYF. The variable domain in full, with the rest retrieved from reference TRBV18 and TRBJ2-5, is NAGVMQNPRHLVRRRGQEARLRCSPMKGHSHVYWYRQLPEEGLKFMVYLQKENIIDESGMPKERFSAEFPKEGPSILRIQQVVRGDSAAYFCASSPEGQETQYFGPGTRLLVL.

This chain joins TRBV24-1 and TRBJ2-5; D gene unclear. V lost 3 bases and J lost 3, with 10 bases in between. The CDR3 is made up of 14 amino acids. Per germline, CDR1 KGHDR and CDR2 SFDVKD. The CDR3 loop reads CATSDPNTEETQYF. In DNA form, the CDR3 reads TGTGCCACCAGTGATCCGAACACCGAAGAGACCCAGTACTTC.